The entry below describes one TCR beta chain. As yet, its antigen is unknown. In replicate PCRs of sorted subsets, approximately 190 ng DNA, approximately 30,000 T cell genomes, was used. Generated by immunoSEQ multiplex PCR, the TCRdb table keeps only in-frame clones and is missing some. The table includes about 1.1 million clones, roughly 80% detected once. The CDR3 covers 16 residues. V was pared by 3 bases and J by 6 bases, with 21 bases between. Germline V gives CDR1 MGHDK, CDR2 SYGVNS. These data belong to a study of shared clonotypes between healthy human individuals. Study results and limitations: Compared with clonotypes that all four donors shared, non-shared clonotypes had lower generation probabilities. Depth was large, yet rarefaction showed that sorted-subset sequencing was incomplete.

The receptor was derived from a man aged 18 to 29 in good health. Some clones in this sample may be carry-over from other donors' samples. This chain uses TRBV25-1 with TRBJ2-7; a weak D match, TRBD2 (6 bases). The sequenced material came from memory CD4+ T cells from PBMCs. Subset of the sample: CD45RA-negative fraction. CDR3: CASSEFSGTASVEQYF. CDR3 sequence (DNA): TGTGCCAGCAGTGAGTTCTCCGGGACTGCCTCCGTCGAGCAGTACTTC.